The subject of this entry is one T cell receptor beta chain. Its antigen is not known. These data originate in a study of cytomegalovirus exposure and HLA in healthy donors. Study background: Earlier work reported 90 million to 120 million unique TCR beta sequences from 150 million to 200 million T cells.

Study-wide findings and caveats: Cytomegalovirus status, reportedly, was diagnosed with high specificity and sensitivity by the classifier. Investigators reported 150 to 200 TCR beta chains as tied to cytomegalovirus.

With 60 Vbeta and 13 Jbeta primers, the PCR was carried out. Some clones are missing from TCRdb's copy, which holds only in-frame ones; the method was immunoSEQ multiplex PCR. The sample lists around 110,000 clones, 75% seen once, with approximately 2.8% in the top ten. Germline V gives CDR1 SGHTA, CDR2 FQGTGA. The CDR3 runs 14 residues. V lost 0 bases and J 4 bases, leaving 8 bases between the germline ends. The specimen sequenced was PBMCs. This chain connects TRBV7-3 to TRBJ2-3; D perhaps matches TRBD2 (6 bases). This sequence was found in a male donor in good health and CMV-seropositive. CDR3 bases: TGTGCCAGCAGCTTAACGGAGGGTCCAGATACGCAGTATTTT. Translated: CASSLTEGPDTQYF.